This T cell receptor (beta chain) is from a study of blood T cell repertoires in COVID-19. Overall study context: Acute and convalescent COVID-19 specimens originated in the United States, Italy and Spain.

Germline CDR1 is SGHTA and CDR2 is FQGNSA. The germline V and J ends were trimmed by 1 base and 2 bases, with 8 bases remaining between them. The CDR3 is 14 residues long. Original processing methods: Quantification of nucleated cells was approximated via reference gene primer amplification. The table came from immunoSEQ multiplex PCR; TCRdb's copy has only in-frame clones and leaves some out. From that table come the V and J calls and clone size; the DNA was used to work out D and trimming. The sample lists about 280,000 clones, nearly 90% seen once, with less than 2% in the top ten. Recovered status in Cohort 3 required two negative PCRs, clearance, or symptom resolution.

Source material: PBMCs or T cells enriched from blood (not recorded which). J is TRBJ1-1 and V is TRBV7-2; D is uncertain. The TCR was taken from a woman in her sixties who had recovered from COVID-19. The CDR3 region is CASSLGQANTEAFF. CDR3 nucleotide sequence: TGTGCCAGCAGCTTAGGCCAAGCAAACACTGAAGCTTTCTTT.